This entry lists 8 T cell receptor beta chains sequenced from one sample in a study of vaccination and CD4 T cells after COVID-19. The treatment: roughly 10-day PBMC culture with coronavirus spike peptide pools or control peptides (ViraFEST assay). At the Johns Hopkins FTIC core, DNA taken from cultured CD4+ T cells was sequenced by way of the Oncomine TCR Beta short-read assay. TCRdb re-analysed the PCR reads in MiXCR, keeping a single row per CDR3 protein. Among 27,000 or so distinct CDR3 sequences, roughly 50% were seen once, and the ten largest hold 5% to 6.5%. Their antigens remain unidentified. The sample comprised CD4+ T cells from blood, cultured in vitro. The receptors were gathered from a human donor who had recovered from COVID-19.

In its sample, this clonotype was seen a few times. This rearrangement joins TRBV24-1 to TRBJ2-3, with 9 bases that match TRBD2. CDR3 length equals 15 residues. The germline V gene encodes CDR1 KGHDR and CDR2 SFDVKD. V gave up 9 bases and J gave up 2 bases; unmatched junction bases: 8. The CDR3 sequence is CATGLERGVTDTQYF. CDR3 in DNA: TGTGCCACCGGGCTCGAGCGGGGGGTCACAGATACGCAGTATTTT.

This chain joins TRBV19 and TRBJ2-3; maybe TRBD2 (6 bases). Trimming pared 5 bases from V and 2 bases from J, leaving 20 bases between. The CDR3 runs to 17 residues. The germline V gene encodes CDR1 LNHDA and CDR2 SQIVND (reference sequence). In DNA form, the CDR3 reads TGTGCCAGTAGTTCTCGAGGCGGGGCGGGCCTCACAGATACGCAGTATTTT. Amino acids: CASSSRGGAGLTDTQYF.

The chain carries TRBV6-5 and TRBJ2-1; no reliable D call. Germline loops: CDR1 MNHEY, CDR2 SVGAGI. V lost 1 base to trimming and J lost 4 bases, with 11 bases between them. The CDR3 runs 15 residues. The CDR3 DNA sequence: TGTGCCAGCAGTTACTACCAGGACCCTTACAATGAGCAGTTCTTC. It encodes CASSYYQDPYNEQFF.

This clonotype was picked up a small number of times. This chain joins TRBV7-6 and TRBJ1-2; TRBD1 matches 11 bases. CDR3 length equals 14 residues. CDR1 and CDR2 (germline): SGHVS, FNYEAQ. The V gene end was trimmed by 5 bases and the J gene end by 8 bases; junction bases not matched to a gene: 7. DNA for the CDR3: TGTGCCAGCAGCCCTCGGACAGGGGGCTTCGGCTACACCTTC. Translation: CASSPRTGGFGYTF.

The chain uses TRBV21-1 and TRBJ1-1; the table's TRBD1 call for D was not verified on the DNA. TRBV21-1 is designated a pseudogene. The CDR3 extends over 16 amino acids. The DNA of the CDR3 is TGTGCCAGCAGCAAAGTAAGAAGAGGGGTGAACACTGAAGCTTTCTTT. Protein sequence: CASSKVRRGVNTEAFF.

V and J are TRBV9 and TRBJ2-1; 11 bases match TRBD2. CDR3 length: 19 residues. CDR1 and CDR2 (germline): SGDLS, YYNGEE. V lost 4 bases, J lost 5 bases, and 17 bases stayed unmatched. The CDR3 bases are TGTGCCAGCAGCCCAGGGGGGACTAGCGGCAGGGGGGGGAACAATGAGCAGTTCTTC. It yields the protein CASSPGGTSGRGGNNEQFF.

V and J are TRBV5-1 and TRBJ1-5; D is undetermined. This CDR3 comprises 14 residues. Germline loops: CDR1 SGHRS, CDR2 YFSETQ. V gave up 0 bases and J gave up 3 bases, with 7 bases separating them. The CDR3 DNA reads TGCGCCAGCAGCTTGGGGTTCGCCAATCAGCCCCAGCATTTT. Protein: CASSLGFANQPQHF.

This clonotype turned up a few times. This rearrangement joins TRBV10-3 to TRBJ2-5; D gene uncertain. The CDR3 extends over 16 amino acids. V was shortened by 2 bases and J by 5 bases, with 18 bases between the two germline ends. The germline gives CDR1 ENHRY, CDR2 SYGVKD. The CDR3: CAISENGPSSLETQYF. The CDR3 bases are TGTGCCATCAGTGAGAACGGGCCGAGTTCTCTGGAGACCCAGTACTTC.